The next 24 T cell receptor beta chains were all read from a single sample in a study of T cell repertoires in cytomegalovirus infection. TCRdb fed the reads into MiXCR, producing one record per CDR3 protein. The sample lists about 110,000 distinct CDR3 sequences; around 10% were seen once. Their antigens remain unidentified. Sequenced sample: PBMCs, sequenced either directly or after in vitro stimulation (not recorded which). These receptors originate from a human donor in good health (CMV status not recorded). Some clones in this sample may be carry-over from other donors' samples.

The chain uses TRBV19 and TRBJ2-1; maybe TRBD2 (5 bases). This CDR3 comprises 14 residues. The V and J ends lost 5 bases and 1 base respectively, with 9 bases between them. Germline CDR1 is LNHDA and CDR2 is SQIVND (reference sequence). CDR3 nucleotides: TGTGCCAGTAGTGCTAGCTCTTCCTACAATGAGCAGTTCTTC. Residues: CASSASSSYNEQFF.

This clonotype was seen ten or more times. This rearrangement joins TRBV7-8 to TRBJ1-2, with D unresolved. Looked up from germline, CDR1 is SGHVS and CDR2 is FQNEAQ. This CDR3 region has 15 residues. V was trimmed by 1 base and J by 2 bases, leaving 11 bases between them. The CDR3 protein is CASSLGRVINYGYTF. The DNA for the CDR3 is TGTGCCAGCAGCTTAGGACGCGTAATAAACTATGGCTACACCTTC.

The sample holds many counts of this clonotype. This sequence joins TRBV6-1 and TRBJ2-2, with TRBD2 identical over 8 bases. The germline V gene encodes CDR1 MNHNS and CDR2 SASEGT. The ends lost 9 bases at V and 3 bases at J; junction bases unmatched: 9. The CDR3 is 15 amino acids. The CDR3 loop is CASSKTGGDTGELFF. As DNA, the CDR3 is TGTGCCAGTAGTAAAACGGGAGGGGACACCGGGGAGCTGTTTTTT.

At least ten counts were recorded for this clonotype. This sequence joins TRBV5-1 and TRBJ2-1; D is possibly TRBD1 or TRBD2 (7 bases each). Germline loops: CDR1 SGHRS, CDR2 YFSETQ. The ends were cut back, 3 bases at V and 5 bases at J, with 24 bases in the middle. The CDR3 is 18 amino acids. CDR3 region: CASSSQRGRGGNHNEQFF. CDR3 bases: TGCGCCAGCAGCTCCCAAAGGGGGCGGGGAGGGAACCACAATGAGCAGTTCTTC.

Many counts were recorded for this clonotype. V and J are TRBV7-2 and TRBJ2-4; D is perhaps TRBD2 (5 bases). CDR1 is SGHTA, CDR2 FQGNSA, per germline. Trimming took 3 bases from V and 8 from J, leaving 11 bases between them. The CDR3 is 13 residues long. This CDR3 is CASSFGEGDIQYF. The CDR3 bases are TGTGCCAGCAGCTTCGGGGAAGGAGACATTCAGTACTTC.

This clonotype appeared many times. Here the CDR3 reads CASSFLPGLPYGYTF. The CDR3 bases are TGTGCCAGCAGTTTTCTACCGGGACTGCCCTATGGCTACACCTTC. The chain has TRBV6-2 or TRBV6-3 and TRBJ1-2; D is possibly TRBD1 (5 bases). CDR3 size: 15 residues. Trimming pared 4 bases from V and 4 bases from J, leaving 16 bases between. Germline CDR1 and CDR2: MNHEY and SVGEGT.

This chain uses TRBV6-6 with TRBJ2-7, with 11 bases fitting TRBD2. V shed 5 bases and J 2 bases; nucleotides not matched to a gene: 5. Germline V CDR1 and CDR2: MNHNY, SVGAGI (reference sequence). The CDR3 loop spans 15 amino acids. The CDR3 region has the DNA TGTGCCAGCAGTGTCCTAGCGGGAGGAACCTACGAGCAGTACTTC. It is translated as CASSVLAGGTYEQYF.

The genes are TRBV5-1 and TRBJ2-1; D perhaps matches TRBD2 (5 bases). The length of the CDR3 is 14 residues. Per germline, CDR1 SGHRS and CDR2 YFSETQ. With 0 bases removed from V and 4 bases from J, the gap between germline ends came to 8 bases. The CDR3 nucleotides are TGCGCCAGCAGCTTGGGAGGGCTTTACAATGAGCAGTTCTTC. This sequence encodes CASSLGGLYNEQFF.

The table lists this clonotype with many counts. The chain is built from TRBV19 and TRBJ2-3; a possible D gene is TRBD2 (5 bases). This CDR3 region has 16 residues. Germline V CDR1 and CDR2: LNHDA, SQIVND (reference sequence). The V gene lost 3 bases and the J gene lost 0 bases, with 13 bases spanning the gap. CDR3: CASSMIIAPSTDTQYF. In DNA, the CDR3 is TGTGCCAGTAGTATGATAATAGCGCCTAGCACAGATACGCAGTATTTT.

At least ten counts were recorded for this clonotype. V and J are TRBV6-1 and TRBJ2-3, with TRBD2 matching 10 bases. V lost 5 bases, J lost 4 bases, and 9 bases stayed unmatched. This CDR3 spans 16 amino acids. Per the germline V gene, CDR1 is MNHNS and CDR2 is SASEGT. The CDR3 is CASSLPGLARADTQYF. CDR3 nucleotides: TGTGCCAGCAGTCTCCCGGGACTAGCGAGGGCAGATACGCAGTATTTT.

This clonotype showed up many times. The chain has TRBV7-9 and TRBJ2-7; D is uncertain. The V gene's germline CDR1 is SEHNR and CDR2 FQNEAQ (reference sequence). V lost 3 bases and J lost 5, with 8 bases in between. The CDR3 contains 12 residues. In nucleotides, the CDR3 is TGTGCCAGCAGCTTGCAGTCTCACGAGCAGTACGTC. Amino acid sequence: CASSLQSHEQYV.

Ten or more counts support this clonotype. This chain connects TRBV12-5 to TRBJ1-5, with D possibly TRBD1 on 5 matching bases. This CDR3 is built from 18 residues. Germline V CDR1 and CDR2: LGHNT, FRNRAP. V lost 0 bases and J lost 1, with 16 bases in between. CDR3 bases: TGTGCTAGTGGTTTGGTAGAATGGCAGGGTAGGAGCAATCAGCCCCAGCATTTT. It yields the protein CASGLVEWQGRSNQPQHF.

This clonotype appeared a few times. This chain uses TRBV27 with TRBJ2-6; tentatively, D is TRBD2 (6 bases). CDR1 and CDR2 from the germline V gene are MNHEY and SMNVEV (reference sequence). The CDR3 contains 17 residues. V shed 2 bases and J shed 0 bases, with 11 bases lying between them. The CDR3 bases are TGTGCCAGCAGTTTAACGGGAGTTCACTCTGGGGCCAACGTCCTGACTTTC. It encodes CASSLTGVHSGANVLTF.

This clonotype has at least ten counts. As DNA, the CDR3 is TGTGCCAGCAGCTTGGGACACTGGAACACTGAAGCTTTCTTT. As protein: CASSLGHWNTEAFF. V is TRBV5-6 and J is TRBJ1-1, with unresolved D. Germline V gives CDR1 SGHDT, CDR2 YYEEEE. V shed 0 bases and J shed 1 base, with 7 bases lying between them. CDR3 length: 14 amino acids.

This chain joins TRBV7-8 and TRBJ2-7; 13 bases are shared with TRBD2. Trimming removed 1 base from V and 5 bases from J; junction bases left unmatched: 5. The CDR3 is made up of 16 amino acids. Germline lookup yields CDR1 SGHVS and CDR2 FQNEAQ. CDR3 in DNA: TGTGCCAGCAGCTTAGGGACTAGCGGGAGTAAGGACGAGCAGTACTTC. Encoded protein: CASSLGTSGSKDEQYF. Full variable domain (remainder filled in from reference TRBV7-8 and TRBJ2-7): GAGVSQSPRYKVAKRGQDVALRCDPISGHVSLFWYQQALGQGPEFLTYFQNEAQLDKSGLPSDRFFAERPEGSVSTLKIQRTQQEDSAVYLCASSLGTSGSKDEQYFGPGTRLTVT.

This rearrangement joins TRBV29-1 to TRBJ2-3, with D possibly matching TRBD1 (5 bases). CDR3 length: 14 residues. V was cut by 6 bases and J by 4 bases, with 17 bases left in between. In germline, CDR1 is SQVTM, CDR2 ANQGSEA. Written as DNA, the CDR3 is TGCAGCGTCCTTGGGCAAAGGGGCGCAGATACGCAGTATTTT. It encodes CSVLGQRGADTQYF.

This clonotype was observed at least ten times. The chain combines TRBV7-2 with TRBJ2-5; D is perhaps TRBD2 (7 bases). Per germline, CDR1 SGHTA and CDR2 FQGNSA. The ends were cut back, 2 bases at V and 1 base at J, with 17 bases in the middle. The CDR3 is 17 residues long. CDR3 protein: CASSLSPRGGGQETQYF. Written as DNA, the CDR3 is TGTGCCAGCAGCTTATCGCCGAGGGGGGGTGGCCAAGAGACCCAGTACTTC.

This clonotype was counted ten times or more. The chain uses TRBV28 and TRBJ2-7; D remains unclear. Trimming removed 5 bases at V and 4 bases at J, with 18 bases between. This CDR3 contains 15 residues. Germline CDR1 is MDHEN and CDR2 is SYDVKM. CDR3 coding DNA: TGTGCCAGCAGTCCAGGACCAGGAAAACTTTACGAGCAGTACTTC. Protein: CASSPGPGKLYEQYF.

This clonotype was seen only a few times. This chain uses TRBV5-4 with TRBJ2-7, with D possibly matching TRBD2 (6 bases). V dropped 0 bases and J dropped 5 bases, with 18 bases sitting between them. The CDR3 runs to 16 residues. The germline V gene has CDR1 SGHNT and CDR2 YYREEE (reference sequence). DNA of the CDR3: TGTGCCAGCAGCTTGGGTTCGGGGAGGTTTCGCGACGAGCAGTACGTC. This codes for CASSLGSGRFRDEQYV.

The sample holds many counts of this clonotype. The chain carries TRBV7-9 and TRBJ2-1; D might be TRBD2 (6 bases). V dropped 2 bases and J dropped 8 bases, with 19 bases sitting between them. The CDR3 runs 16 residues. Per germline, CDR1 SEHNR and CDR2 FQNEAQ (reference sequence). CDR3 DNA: TGTGCCAGCAGCTTATGGAGGGATCGAAGATCAGATGAGCAGTTCTTC. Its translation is CASSLWRDRRSDEQFF.

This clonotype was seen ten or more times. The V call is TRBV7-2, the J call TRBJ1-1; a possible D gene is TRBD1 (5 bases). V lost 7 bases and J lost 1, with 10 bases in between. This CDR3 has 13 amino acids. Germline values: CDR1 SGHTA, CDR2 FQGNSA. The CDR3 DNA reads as TGTGCCAGCATCGACAGATGGAACACTGAAGCTTTCTTT. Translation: CASIDRWNTEAFF.

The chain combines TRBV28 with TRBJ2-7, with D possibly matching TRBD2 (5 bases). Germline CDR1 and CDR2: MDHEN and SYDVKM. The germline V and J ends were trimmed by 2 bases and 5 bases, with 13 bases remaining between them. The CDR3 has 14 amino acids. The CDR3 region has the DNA TGTGCCAGCAGTTTAGGACTCCCTCCTAACGAGCAGTACTTC. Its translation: CASSLGLPPNEQYF.

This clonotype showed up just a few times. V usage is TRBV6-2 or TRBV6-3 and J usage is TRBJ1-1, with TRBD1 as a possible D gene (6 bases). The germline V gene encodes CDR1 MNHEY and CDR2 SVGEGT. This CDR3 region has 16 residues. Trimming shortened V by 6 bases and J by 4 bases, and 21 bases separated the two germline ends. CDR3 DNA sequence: TGTGCCAGCAGCACCGGGACAAACCATTGGAGCACTGAAGCTTTCTTT. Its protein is CASSTGTNHWSTEAFF.

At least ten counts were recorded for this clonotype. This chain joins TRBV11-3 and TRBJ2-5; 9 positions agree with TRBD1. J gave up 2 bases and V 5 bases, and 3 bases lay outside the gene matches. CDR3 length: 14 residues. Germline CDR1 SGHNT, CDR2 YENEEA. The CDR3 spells CASSPDRGQETQYF. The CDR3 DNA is TGTGCCAGCAGCCCGGACAGGGGTCAAGAGACCCAGTACTTC. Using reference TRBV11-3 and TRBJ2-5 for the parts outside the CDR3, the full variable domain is EAGVVQSPRYKIIEKKQPVAFWCNPISGHNTLYWYLQNLGQGPELLIRYENEEAVDDSQLPKDRFSAERLKGVDSTLKIQPAELGDSAVYLCASSPDRGQETQYFGPGTRLLVL.